A single sample is the source of the 28 T cell receptor beta chains below, sequenced in a study of cytomegalovirus exposure and HLA in healthy donors. PCR amplification relied on 60 Vbeta primers (plus 13 Jbeta primers). TCRdb's copy holds only in-frame clones and misses some; the assay was immunoSEQ multiplex PCR. The sample records roughly 170,000 clones, over 70% being singletons. Sequencing was carried out using PBMCs. The source is a young woman in good health and CMV-seropositive.

The chain is built from TRBV18 and TRBJ2-3, with TRBD1 matching 9 bases. V dropped 5 bases and J dropped 2; count of bases not matched to a gene: 8. The CDR3 sequence is 16 residues long. Germline CDR1 and CDR2: KGHSH and LQKENI. The CDR3 region is CASSKPGQGPTDTQYF. The CDR3 coding sequence is TGTGCCAGCTCAAAACCGGGACAGGGCCCCACAGATACGCAGTATTTT.

The gene calls are TRBV28 and TRBJ2-3, with 14 bases that match TRBD2. V was clipped by 2 bases and J by 4 bases; unmatched bases: 2. Germline V lookup: CDR1 MDHEN, CDR2 SYDVKM. The CDR3 covers 16 residues. The CDR3 here is CASSLGLAGGPDTQYF. The CDR3 DNA reads TGTGCCAGCAGTTTAGGACTAGCGGGAGGACCAGATACGCAGTATTTT.

The chain recombines TRBV7-6 with TRBJ2-3; TRBD2 might be the D (5 bases). CDR1 is SGHVS and CDR2 is FNYEAQ in the germline V gene. This CDR3 is 17 amino acids long. V gave up 3 bases and J gave up 2 bases, with 18 bases separating them. CDR3 coding DNA: TGTGCCAGCAGCTTGGGGAGTGGCAAAACCTACACAGATACGCAGTATTTT. This encodes CASSLGSGKTYTDTQYF.

The chain has TRBV7-9 and TRBJ1-4, with D hard to call. This CDR3 contains 11 residues. Trimming stripped 5 bases from V and 7 bases from J, with 5 bases between. Germline CDR1 SEHNR, CDR2 FQNEAQ (reference sequence). CDR3 protein: CASSVSEKLFF. For the CDR3, the DNA is TGTGCCAGCAGCGTCAGTGAAAAACTGTTTTTT. Combining the CDR3 with reference TRBV7-9 and TRBJ1-4 gives the whole variable domain DTGVSQNPRHKITKRGQNVTFRCDPISEHNRLYWYRQTLGQGPEFLTYFQNEAQLEKSRLLSDRFSAERPKGSFSTLEIQRTEQGDSAMYLCASSVSEKLFFGSGTQLSVL.

The chain joins TRBV5-4 to TRBJ2-5; TRBD1 matches at 9 bases. The germline CDR1 and CDR2 sequences are SGHNT and YYREEE (reference sequence). The CDR3 sequence is 15 residues long. The J segment lost 5 bases and the V segment lost 4 bases, leaving 9 bases of the junction unmatched. CDR3 loop: CASSRTGEVAETQYF. The CDR3 DNA sequence: TGTGCCAGCAGCCGGACAGGGGAAGTAGCGGAGACCCAGTACTTC.

The chain's CDR3 is CASSLQAYNEQFF. In nucleotides, the CDR3 is TGTGCCAGCAGCTTACAGGCCTACAATGAGCAGTTCTTC. The rearrangement links TRBV7-2 to TRBJ2-1; D gene uncertain. There are 13 residues in the CDR3. Germline loops: CDR1 SGHTA, CDR2 FQGNSA. The V end was cut by 2 bases, the J end by 2 bases, with 4 bases between.

A few counts support this clone. This chain links TRBV5-1 with TRBJ2-7; 12 nucleotides line up with TRBD1. The CDR3 is 14 residues long. The trim removed 6 bases at V and 5 bases at J, leaving 6 bases unmatched. Germline-derived CDR1 and CDR2 are SGHRS and YFSETQ. CDR3 in amino acids: CASKGGQGADEQYF. The CDR3 DNA sequence: TGCGCCAGCAAGGGGGGACAGGGGGCTGACGAGCAGTACTTC.

The chain uses TRBV9 and TRBJ2-2, with TRBD2 as a possible D gene (5 bases). The V gene's germline CDR1 is SGDLS and CDR2 YYNGEE. Between the trimmed V and J ends, which lost 3 bases and 6 bases, there was a span of 15 bases. The CDR3 runs 15 residues. The CDR3 sequence is CASSASLGSAGELFF. The CDR3 DNA sequence: TGTGCCAGCAGCGCTTCACTAGGATCGGCCGGGGAGCTGTTTTTT.

Written as DNA, the CDR3 is TGTGCCAGCAGCTTAGTTGGGGCCACTGAAGCTTTCTTT. Protein product: CASSLVGATEAFF. The chain carries TRBV11-2 and TRBJ1-1; TRBD1 is a possible D gene (5 bases). This CDR3 contains 13 residues. V was pared by 1 base and J by 4 bases, with 7 bases between. The germline CDR1 and CDR2 sequences are SGHAT and FQNNGV.

This clone was observed a single time. The chain couples TRBV13 to TRBJ2-7; the match to TRBD1 covers 7 bases. The CDR3 totals 14 residues. Germline V gene sequence: CDR1 PRHDT, CDR2 FYEKMQ (reference sequence). Trimming at V came to 5 bases and at J to 4 bases, leaving 8 bases not matched to a gene. This CDR3 reads CASSTRDSRYEQYF. CDR3 nucleotides: TGTGCCAGCAGCACCCGGGACAGTAGATACGAGCAGTACTTC.

The V call is TRBV7-8, the J call TRBJ2-1, with TRBD1 identical over 10 bases. CDR1 and CDR2 (germline): SGHVS, FQNEAQ. The CDR3 length is 21 residues. Losses at the gene ends were 2 bases for V and 5 bases for J; bases not matched to a gene: 21. DNA for the CDR3: TGTGCCAGCAGCTTACGTCTCAACCGGGACAGGGGACGGGGGATCCACAATGAGCAGTTCTTC. Residues: CASSLRLNRDRGRGIHNEQFF.

For the CDR3, the DNA is TGTGCCAGCAGCCTCCTAGCGGGAGGGCGGGAGCAGTACTTC. Amino acid sequence: CASSLLAGGREQYF. V usage is TRBV12-1 and J usage is TRBJ2-7; the tabulated D call, TRBD2, remains unverified against the DNA. TRBV12-1 is designated a pseudogene. The CDR3 extends over 14 amino acids.

This chain connects TRBV2 to TRBJ2-3, with 10 nucleotides matching TRBD2. Trimming cost V 8 bases and J 2 bases; bases outside gene matches: 4. CDR1 is SNHLY and CDR2 is FYNNEI in the germline V gene. The CDR3 is 14 amino acids. The CDR3: CASVGLAVTDTQYF. The CDR3 DNA reads TGTGCCAGCGTAGGACTAGCGGTCACAGATACGCAGTATTTT.

J is TRBJ2-7 and V is TRBV10-3; perhaps TRBD2 as D (5 bases). The V gene's germline CDR1 is ENHRY and CDR2 SYGVKD. The CDR3 consists of 12 residues. V dropped 5 bases and J dropped 7 bases, with 12 bases sitting between them. The CDR3 region has the DNA TGTGCCATCAGTACCAATGGGGAGGAGCAGTACTTC. As protein: CAISTNGEEQYF.

On this clone itself: A junction end diverges from the germline sequence, so it may reflect a read error. The chain combines TRBV5-1 with TRBJ2-2; 10 bases are a match to TRBD1. CDR3 length: 16 residues. Germline assignment: CDR1 SGHRS and CDR2 YFSETQ. For the CDR3, the DNA is TGCGCCAGCAGCTTGCCGGGACAGGGGAAAACCGGGGGGCTGTTTTTT. Amino acid sequence: CASSLPGQGKTGGLFF.

CDR3: CASSLDVAGVGNEQFF. The CDR3 coding sequence is TGTGCCAGCAGCTTAGATGTAGCGGGAGTGGGCAATGAGCAGTTCTTC. The chain links TRBV7-9 to TRBJ2-1; 9 bases are shared with TRBD2. Germline V gives CDR1 SEHNR, CDR2 FQNEAQ (reference sequence). V was pared by 1 base and J by 6 bases, with 7 bases of the junction left unmatched. CDR3 size: 16 residues.

J is TRBJ2-5 and V is TRBV5-4; TRBD2 aligns across 8 bases. The germline V gene has CDR1 SGHNT and CDR2 YYREEE (reference sequence). V was clipped by 0 bases and J by 2 bases; unmatched bases: 6. This CDR3 is 16 amino acids long. CDR3 bases: TGTGCCAGCAGCTTGGTTCCTAGCGGGCATCAAGAGACCCAGTACTTC. Its protein is CASSLVPSGHQETQYF.

This clone was recorded a few times. This sequence joins TRBV27 and TRBJ1-4, with D perhaps matching TRBD1 (5 bases). The germline V and J ends were trimmed by 1 base and 8 bases, with 14 bases remaining between them. The CDR3 spans 15 residues. Germline V gene data show CDR1 as MNHEY and CDR2 as SMNVEV (reference sequence). The DNA for the CDR3 is TGTGCCAGCAGTTTATACCGGGGCCGGGAGGAAAAACTGTTTTTT. Translated, it gives CASSLYRGREEKLFF.

The V call is TRBV29-1, the J call TRBJ2-7; TRBD1 is a possible D gene (6 bases). Germline-derived CDR1 and CDR2 are SQVTM and ANQGSEA. The V end lost 5 bases, the J end lost 0 bases, and 11 bases lay between the germline ends. This CDR3 comprises 13 residues. This CDR3 is CSVSGVPSYEQYF. CDR3 DNA: TGCAGCGTTTCAGGGGTGCCCTCCTACGAGCAGTACTTC.

This clone was picked up a small number of times. The chain combines TRBV27 with TRBJ2-3; 9 nucleotides match TRBD2. Germline V gene data show CDR1 as MNHEY and CDR2 as SMNVEV (reference sequence). The V gene end was trimmed by 0 bases and the J gene end by 6 bases; junction bases not matched to a gene: 4. The CDR3 contains 15 residues. The CDR3 is CASSLSPSGMDTQYF. The CDR3 DNA follows: TGTGCCAGCAGTTTATCCCCTAGCGGGATGGATACGCAGTATTTT.

The CDR3 region is CAWSSFTGGFFMGETQYF. The CDR3 DNA follows: TGTGCCTGGAGTTCCTTCACAGGGGGCTTCTTTATGGGAGAGACCCAGTACTTC. The V gene is TRBV30, the J gene TRBJ2-5; 9 bases align to TRBD1. This CDR3 is 18 amino acids long. Germline V gene data show CDR1 as GTSNPN and CDR2 as SVGIG (reference sequence). Trimming took 2 bases from V and 4 from J; bases not matched to a gene: 17.

This rearrangement joins TRBV12-5 to TRBJ2-5, with 12 positions matching TRBD2. The CDR3 totals 15 residues. CDR1 and CDR2 (germline): LGHNT, FRNRAP. Losses at the gene ends were 5 bases for V and 5 bases for J; bases not matched to a gene: 6. CDR3 DNA: TGTGCTAGTGGTCCCCTAGCGGGAGGGCCGGAGACCCAGTACTTC. This codes for CASGPLAGGPETQYF.

The chain couples TRBV27 to TRBJ2-1; D remains ambiguous. The length of the CDR3 is 15 residues. V lost 4 bases, J lost 0 bases, and 10 bases lay in between. Germline V CDR1 and CDR2: MNHEY, SMNVEV (reference sequence). The CDR3 DNA is TGTGCCAGCAGTTACGCACTACTCTCCTACAATGAGCAGTTCTTC. Translating gives CASSYALLSYNEQFF.

The chain links TRBV29-1 to TRBJ2-7, with TRBD1 identical over 7 bases. J was trimmed by 0 bases and V by 4 bases; bases with no gene match: 6. Germline CDR1 SQVTM, CDR2 ANQGSEA. The CDR3 loop spans 14 amino acids. The CDR3 region has the DNA TGCAGCGTTGGAGGCAGGGGGAGCTCCTACGAGCAGTACTTC. It codes for CSVGGRGSSYEQYF.

V usage is TRBV7-2 and J usage is TRBJ2-5, with 10 bases that match TRBD2. Losses at the gene ends were 5 bases for V and 4 bases for J; bases not matched to a gene: 13. Germline lookup yields CDR1 SGHTA and CDR2 FQGNSA. This CDR3 contains 17 residues. CDR3 DNA sequence: TGTGCCAGCAGCCGGGGGGTGGCTAGCGGGAGCCCAGAGACCCAGTACTTC. It encodes CASSRGVASGSPETQYF.

CDR3 in amino acids: CAWKKMTGVSSGANVLTF. The CDR3 DNA is TGTGCCTGGAAGAAGATGACAGGGGTTTCCTCTGGGGCCAACGTCCTGACTTTC. This chain connects TRBV30 to TRBJ2-6; 8 bases agree with TRBD1. J gave up 0 bases and V 4 bases, and 11 bases lay outside the gene matches. The CDR3 runs 18 residues. Per germline, CDR1 GTSNPN and CDR2 SVGIG (reference sequence).

This rearrangement joins TRBV5-6 to TRBJ2-1; 7 bases match TRBD2. Trimming removed 2 bases from V and 3 bases from J; junction bases left unmatched: 2. This CDR3 contains 14 residues. Per germline, CDR1 SGHDT and CDR2 YYEEEE. The CDR3 DNA follows: TGTGCCAGCAGCTTAGCGGGAATCTACAATGAGCAGTTCTTC. Translated: CASSLAGIYNEQFF.

The CDR3 DNA is TGTGCTAGTGATCAGGGGCAGGAGACCCAGTACTTC. As protein: CASDQGQETQYF. The chain has TRBV12-5 and TRBJ2-5; weak D call: TRBD1 (6 bases). The CDR3 runs 12 residues. V lost 7 bases to trimming and J lost 5 bases, with 11 bases between them. Germline loops: CDR1 LGHNT, CDR2 FRNRAP.